Sequencing of this TCR beta chain was carried out in a study of vaccination and CD4 T cells after COVID-19. Study-level results: The rise in median SARS-CoV-2-reactive clonotypes, from roughly 22 to 38, was not significant.

Time point in this sample: late sampling 161 to 241 days after vaccination in three convalescent patients. The treatment is: approximately nine-day PBMC culture with coronavirus spike peptide pools or control peptides (ViraFEST assay). This clonotype was picked up a small number of times. Its antigen is currently unknown. An Oncomine TCR Beta short-read assay was used to sequence the DNA from cultured CD4+ T cells. TCRdb analysed the PCR reads with MiXCR anew, one entry per CDR3 protein. The table includes 25,000 to 30,000 distinct CDR3 sequences, roughly a third detected once. Trimming pared 6 bases from V and 0 bases from J, leaving 10 bases between. The CDR3 extends over 14 amino acids. Germline V gene lookup returns CDR1 MNHNS and CDR2 SASEGT.

The chain joins TRBV6-1 to TRBJ2-3; D may be TRBD1 (5 bases). The clonotype originates from a human donor who had recovered from COVID-19. Sequenced here: CD4+ T cells from blood, cultured in vitro, sampled about 7 months after SARS-CoV-2 vaccination. CDR3 nucleotides: TGTGCCAGCAGACGACAGACTAGCACAGATACGCAGTATTTT. Residues: CASRRQTSTDTQYF.